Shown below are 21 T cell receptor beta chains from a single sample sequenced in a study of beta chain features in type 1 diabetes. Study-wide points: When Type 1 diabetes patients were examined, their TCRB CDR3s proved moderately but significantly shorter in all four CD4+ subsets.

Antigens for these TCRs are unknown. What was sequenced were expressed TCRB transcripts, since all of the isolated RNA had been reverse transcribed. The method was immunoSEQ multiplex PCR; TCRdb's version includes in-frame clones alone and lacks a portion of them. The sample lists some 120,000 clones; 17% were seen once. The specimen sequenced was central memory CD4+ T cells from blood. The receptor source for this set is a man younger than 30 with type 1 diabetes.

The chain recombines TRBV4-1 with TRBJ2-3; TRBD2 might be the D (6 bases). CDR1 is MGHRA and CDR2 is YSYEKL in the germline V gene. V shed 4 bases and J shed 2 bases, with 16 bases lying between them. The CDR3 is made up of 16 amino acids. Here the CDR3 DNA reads TGCGCCAGCAGCCCCCCTCTCGGCGGGATCACAGATACGCAGTATTTT. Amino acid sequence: CASSPPLGGITDTQYF.

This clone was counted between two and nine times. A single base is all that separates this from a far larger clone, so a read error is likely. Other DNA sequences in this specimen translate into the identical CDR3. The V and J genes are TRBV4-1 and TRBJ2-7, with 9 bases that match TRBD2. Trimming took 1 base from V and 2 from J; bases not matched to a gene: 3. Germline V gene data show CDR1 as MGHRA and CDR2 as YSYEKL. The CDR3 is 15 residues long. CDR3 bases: TGCGCCAGCAGCCAAGGACTAGCGGATCCCTACGAGCAGTACTTC. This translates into CASSQGLADPYEQYF.

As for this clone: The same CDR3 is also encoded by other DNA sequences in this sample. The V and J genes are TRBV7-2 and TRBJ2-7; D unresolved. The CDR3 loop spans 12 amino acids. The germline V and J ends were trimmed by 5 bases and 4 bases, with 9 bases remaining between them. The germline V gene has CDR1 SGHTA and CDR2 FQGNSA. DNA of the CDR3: TGTGCCAGCAGCCCGGACCGATACGAGCAGTACTTC. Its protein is CASSPDRYEQYF.

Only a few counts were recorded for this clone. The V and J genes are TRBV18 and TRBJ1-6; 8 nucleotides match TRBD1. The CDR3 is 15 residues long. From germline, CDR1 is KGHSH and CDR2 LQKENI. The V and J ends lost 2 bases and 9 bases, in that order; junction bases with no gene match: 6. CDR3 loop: CASSPLTGEGSPLHF. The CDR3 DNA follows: TGTGCCAGCTCACCATTGACAGGGGAGGGTTCACCCCTCCACTTT.

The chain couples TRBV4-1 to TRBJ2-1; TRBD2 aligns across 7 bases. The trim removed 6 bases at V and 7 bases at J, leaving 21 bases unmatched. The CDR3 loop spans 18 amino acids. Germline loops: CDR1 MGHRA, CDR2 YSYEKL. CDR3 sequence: CASSRSRRAGITGNEQFF. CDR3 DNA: TGCGCCAGCAGTCGATCGCGGAGAGCGGGAATCACGGGGAATGAGCAGTTCTTC.

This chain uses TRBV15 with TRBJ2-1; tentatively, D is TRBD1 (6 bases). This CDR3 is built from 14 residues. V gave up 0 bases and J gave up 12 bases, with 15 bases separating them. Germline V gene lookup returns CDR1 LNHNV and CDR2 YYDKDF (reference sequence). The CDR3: CATSRDGEPRGQFF. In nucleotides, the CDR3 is TGTGCCACCAGCAGAGATGGGGAACCCAGGGGGCAGTTCTTC.

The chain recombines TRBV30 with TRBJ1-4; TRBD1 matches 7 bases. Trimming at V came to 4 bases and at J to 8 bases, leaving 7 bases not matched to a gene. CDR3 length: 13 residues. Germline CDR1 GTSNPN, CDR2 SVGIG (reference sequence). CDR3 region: CAWNAVGGEKLFF. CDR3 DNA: TGTGCCTGGAACGCTGTAGGGGGCGAAAAACTGTTTTTT.

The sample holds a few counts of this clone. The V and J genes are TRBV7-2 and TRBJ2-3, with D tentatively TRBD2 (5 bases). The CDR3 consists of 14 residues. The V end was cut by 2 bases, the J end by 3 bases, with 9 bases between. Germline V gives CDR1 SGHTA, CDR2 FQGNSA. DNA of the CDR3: TGTGCCAGCAGCTTAAGGCGGACTACAGATACGCAGTATTTT. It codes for CASSLRRTTDTQYF.

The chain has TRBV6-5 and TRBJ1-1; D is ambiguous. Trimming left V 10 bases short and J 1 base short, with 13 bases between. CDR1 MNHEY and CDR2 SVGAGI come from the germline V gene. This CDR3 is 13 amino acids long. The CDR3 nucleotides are TGTGCCATCCGACCCCCGGGGAACACTGAAGCTTTCTTT. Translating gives CAIRPPGNTEAFF.

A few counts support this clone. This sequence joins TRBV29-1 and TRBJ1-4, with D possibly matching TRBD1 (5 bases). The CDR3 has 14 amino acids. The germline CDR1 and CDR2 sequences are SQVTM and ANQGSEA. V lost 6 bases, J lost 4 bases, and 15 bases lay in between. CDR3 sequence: CSVSGTRGNEKLFF. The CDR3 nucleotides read TGCAGCGTGAGCGGGACGAGGGGTAATGAAAAACTGTTTTTT.

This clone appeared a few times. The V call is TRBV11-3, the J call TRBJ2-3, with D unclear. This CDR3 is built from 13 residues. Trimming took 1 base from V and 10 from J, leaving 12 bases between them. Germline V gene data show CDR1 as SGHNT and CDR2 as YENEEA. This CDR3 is CASSLGRSSAQYF. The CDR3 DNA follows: TGTGCCAGCAGCTTAGGGCGATCGTCGGCGCAGTATTTT.

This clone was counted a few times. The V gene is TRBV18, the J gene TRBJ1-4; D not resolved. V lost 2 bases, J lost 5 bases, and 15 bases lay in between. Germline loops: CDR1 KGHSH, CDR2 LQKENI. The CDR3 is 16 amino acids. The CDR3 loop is CASSPSDTSLNEKLFF. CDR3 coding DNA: TGTGCCAGCTCACCAAGCGACACCAGTTTGAATGAAAAACTGTTTTTT.

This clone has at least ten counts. CDR3 DNA sequence: TGTGCCAGCTCCCAGGGACCCCAAGAGACCCAGTACTTC. Its protein product is CASSQGPQETQYF. This sequence joins TRBV18 and TRBJ2-5; D might be TRBD1 or TRBD2, each matching 5 bases. CDR1 is KGHSH and CDR2 is LQKENI in the germline V gene. Between the trimmed V and J ends, which lost 6 bases and 1 base, there was a span of 9 bases. The CDR3 loop spans 13 amino acids.

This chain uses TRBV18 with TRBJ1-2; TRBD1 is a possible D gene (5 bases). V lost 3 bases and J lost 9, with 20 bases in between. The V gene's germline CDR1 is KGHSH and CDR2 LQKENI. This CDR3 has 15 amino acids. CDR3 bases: TGTGCCAGCTCACCCCTCACGGTTCAGGGTTCAAGCTACACCTTC. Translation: CASSPLTVQGSSYTF.

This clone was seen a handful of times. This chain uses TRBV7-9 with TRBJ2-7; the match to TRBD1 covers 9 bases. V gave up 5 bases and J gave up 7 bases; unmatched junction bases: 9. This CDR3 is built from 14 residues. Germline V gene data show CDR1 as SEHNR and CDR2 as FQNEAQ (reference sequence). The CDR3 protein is CASSTRQGGREQYF. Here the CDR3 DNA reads TGTGCCAGCAGCACTCGACAGGGGGGACGGGAGCAGTACTTC.

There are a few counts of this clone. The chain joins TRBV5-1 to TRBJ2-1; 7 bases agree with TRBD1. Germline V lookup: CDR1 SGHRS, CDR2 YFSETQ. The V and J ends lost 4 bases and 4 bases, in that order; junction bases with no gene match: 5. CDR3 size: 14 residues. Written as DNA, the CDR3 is TGCGCCAGCAGCCAGGGGGACAGTTACAATGAGCAGTTCTTC. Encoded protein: CASSQGDSYNEQFF.

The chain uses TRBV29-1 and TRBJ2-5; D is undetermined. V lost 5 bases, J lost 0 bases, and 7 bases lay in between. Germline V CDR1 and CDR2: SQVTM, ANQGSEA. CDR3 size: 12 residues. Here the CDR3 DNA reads TGCAGCGTTACCAGGAACCAAGAGACCCAGTACTTC. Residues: CSVTRNQETQYF.

CDR3 bases: TGTGCCTGGAGTATATTTAGCAGCGCCCAAGAGACCCAGTACTTC. Amino acids: CAWSIFSSAQETQYF. V is TRBV30 and J is TRBJ2-5; D gene unclear. This CDR3 is built from 15 residues. Trimming cost V 2 bases and J 1 base, with 14 bases left between them. Germline values: CDR1 GTSNPN, CDR2 SVGIG (reference sequence).

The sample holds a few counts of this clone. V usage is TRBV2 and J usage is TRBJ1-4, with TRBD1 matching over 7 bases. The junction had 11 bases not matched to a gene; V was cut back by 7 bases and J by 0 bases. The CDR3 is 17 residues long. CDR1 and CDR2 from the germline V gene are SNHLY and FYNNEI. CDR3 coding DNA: TGTGCCAGCACCCAGCCGGGACAGAGAGCAACTAATGAAAAACTGTTTTTT. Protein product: CASTQPGQRATNEKLFF.

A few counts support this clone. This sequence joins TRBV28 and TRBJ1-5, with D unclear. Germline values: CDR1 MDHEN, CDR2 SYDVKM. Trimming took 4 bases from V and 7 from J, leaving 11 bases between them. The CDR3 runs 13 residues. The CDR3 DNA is TGTGCCAGCAGTTCCTTGGACGGACAGCCCCAGCATTTT. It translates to CASSSLDGQPQHF.

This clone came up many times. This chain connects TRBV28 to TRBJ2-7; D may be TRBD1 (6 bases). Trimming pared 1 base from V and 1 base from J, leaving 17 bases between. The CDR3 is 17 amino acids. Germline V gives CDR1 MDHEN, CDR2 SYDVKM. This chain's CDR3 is CASSLSAVQGRSYEQYF. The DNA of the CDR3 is TGTGCCAGCAGTTTATCCGCTGTACAGGGACGGTCCTACGAGCAGTACTTC.